A selection of T cell receptor beta chains follows, all from one sample in a study of radiotherapy plus CTLA-4 blockade in lung cancer. Clones were sequenced by immunoSEQ multiplex PCR, and TCRdb holds only the in-frame ones, with some missing. The profile shows approximately 50,000 clones, almost 85% of them singletons. This specimen was peripheral blood, taken from a patient treated with radiotherapy plus ipilimumab. These receptor sequences come from a human donor with non-small cell lung cancer whose response to radiotherapy plus ipilimumab could not be evaluated. Both conserved end residues are part of each CDR3. The D gene is left open where the match is weak. Clone size is shown for a subset of rows, as once, few, many or a class of expanded clone.

clone_size j_call v_call d_call cdr3_aa cdr3_nt
- TRBJ2-3 TRBV2 TRBD2 CASSGLAGVTDTQYF TGTGCCAGCAGTGGGCTAGCGGGGGTCACAGATACGCAGTATTTT
few TRBJ1-3 TRBV4-3 - CASSRAFDTPGNTIYF TGCGCCAGCAGCCGAGCCTTCGACACACCTGGAAACACCATATATTTT
- TRBJ2-2 TRBV7-9 TRBD1 CASSLDRGSRRTGELFF TGTGCCAGCAGCTTAGACAGGGGGTCAAGGAGAACCGGGGAGCTGTTTTTT
- TRBJ2-7 TRBV7-2 - CASSLELRTYEQYF TGTGCCAGCAGCTTAGAATTGCGCACCTACGAGCAGTACTTC
- TRBJ2-5 TRBV2 - CASGEQASQETQYF TGTGCCAGCGGGGAGCAAGCTAGCCAAGAGACCCAGTACTTC
few TRBJ1-2 TRBV6-8 - CASNARDSYGYTF TGTGCCAGCAATGCGAGGGACTCCTATGGCTACACCTTC
- TRBJ2-1 TRBV5-6 TRBD2 CASSFRTSGRDEQFF TGTGCCAGCAGCTTCAGGACTAGCGGGAGGGATGAGCAGTTCTTC
- TRBJ1-5 TRBV5-4 - CASSFLRGSNQPQHF TGTGCCAGCAGCTTTCTGCGGGGTAGCAATCAGCCCCAGCATTTT
- TRBJ2-2 TRBV7-2 TRBD2 CASSSPPGTSGRAAGELFF TGTGCCAGCAGCTCTCCTCCCGGGACTAGCGGGAGGGCCGCCGGGGAGCTGTTTTTT
few TRBJ1-5 TRBV19 TRBD1 CASTTNTGGRYQPQHF TGTGCCAGTACCACAAATACAGGGGGCAGGTATCAGCCCCAGCATTTT
- TRBJ1-1 TRBV7-6 - CASSLLGGNTEAFF TGTGCCAGCAGCTTACTGGGGGGGAACACTGAAGCTTTCTTT
- TRBJ2-7 TRBV28 TRBD2 CASRSQGSGRNPYEQYF TGTGCCAGCAGGTCCCAGGGAAGCGGGAGAAACCCCTACGAGCAGTACTTC
- TRBJ2-5 TRBV10-3 TRBD2 CAISEWTSGSEETQYF TGTGCCATCAGTGAGTGGACTAGCGGGAGCGAGGAGACCCAGTACTTC
- TRBJ1-5 TRBV5-6 TRBD1 CASSFRTGVQPQHF TGTGCCAGCAGTTTCCGGACAGGGGTTCAGCCCCAGCATTTT
- TRBJ2-1 TRBV29-1 TRBD2 CSVSTLAGIYNEQFF TGCAGCGTTTCCACTCTAGCGGGAATCTACAATGAGCAGTTCTTC